The sequence of this T cell receptor (beta chain) was determined in a study of blood T cell repertoires in COVID-19. Study-level background: Samples taken during acute and convalescent COVID-19 were collected in the United States, Italy and Spain.

Germline V lookup: CDR1 KGHSH, CDR2 LQKENI. CDR3 length: 14 residues. V lost 3 bases and J 4 bases, leaving 12 bases between the germline ends. Libraries were prepared by immunoSEQ multiplex PCR; TCRdb keeps only in-frame clonotypes and omits some of them. Among about 100,000 clones listed, about 80% were seen once. This chain links TRBV18 with TRBJ1-2; no definite D call. This receptor was obtained from a man in his 70s with acute or convalescent COVID-19. The specimen sequenced was peripheral blood. The CDR3 DNA sequence: TGTGCCAGCTCACCCGGGGAGGCTAGCTATGGCTACACCTTC. This gives the protein CASSPGEASYGYTF.